The 23 T cell receptor beta chains given below trace back to one sample, sequenced in a study of shared clonotypes between healthy human individuals. The table came from immunoSEQ multiplex PCR; TCRdb's copy has only in-frame clones and leaves some out. The sample has 2 million to 2.5 million clones, approximately 95% seen once. Material for sequencing was naive CD4+ T cells sorted from blood. Subset denoted: CD45RA+ positively selected. Source of these receptors: a man aged 18 to 30 in good health.

This clone has a single count. The rearrangement uses TRBV5-6 and TRBJ2-5; TRBD2 agrees at 10 bases. CDR3 length equals 17 residues. Unmatched junction bases numbered 7, after V lost 2 bases and J lost 0 bases. In germline, CDR1 is SGHDT, CDR2 YYEEEE. The CDR3 DNA reads as TGTGCCAGCAGCTTTCTAGCGGGGGCCCTGTACCAAGAGACCCAGTACTTC. It yields the protein CASSFLAGALYQETQYF.

The chain carries TRBV11-2 and TRBJ1-4, with TRBD1 matching over 9 bases. CDR1 is SGHAT, CDR2 FQNNGV, per germline. This CDR3 comprises 14 residues. The J segment lost 8 bases and the V segment lost 4 bases, leaving 5 bases of the junction unmatched. CDR3: CASSSGTGMEKLFF. For the CDR3, the DNA is TGTGCCAGCAGCTCCGGGACAGGGATGGAAAAACTGTTTTTT.

The chain joins TRBV2 to TRBJ1-2; no definite D call. CDR3 size: 13 residues. CDR1 and CDR2 (germline): SNHLY, FYNNEI. The ends were cut back, 0 bases at V and 5 bases at J, with 7 bases in the middle. CDR3: CASSEARRYGYTF. CDR3 sequence (DNA): TGTGCCAGCAGTGAAGCGCGTCGATATGGCTACACCTTC.

The V and J genes are TRBV6-6 and TRBJ2-7; 8 bases agree with TRBD1. Germline V CDR1 and CDR2: MNHNY, SVGAGI (reference sequence). CDR3 length: 15 residues. Trimming cost V 2 bases and J 4 bases; bases outside gene matches: 7. CDR3 nucleotide sequence: TGTGCCAGCAGTTACATTGGGACAGGATCATACGAGCAGTACTTC. As protein: CASSYIGTGSYEQYF.

The CDR3 sequence is CASSPTDREEGTDTQYF. For the CDR3, the DNA is TGTGCCAGCAGCCCCACCGACAGGGAGGAAGGCACAGATACGCAGTATTTT. The chain couples TRBV9 to TRBJ2-3, with TRBD1 as a possible D gene (7 bases). Trimming pared 4 bases from V and 1 base from J, leaving 19 bases between. Looked up from germline, CDR1 is SGDLS and CDR2 is YYNGEE. This CDR3 contains 17 residues.

The V gene is TRBV2, the J gene TRBJ1-3; 7 bases match TRBD1. V gave up 6 bases and J gave up 0 bases; unmatched junction bases: 8. The germline CDR1 and CDR2 sequences are SNHLY and FYNNEI. The CDR3 spans 16 residues. The CDR3 spells CASSGDRVGSGNTIYF. In DNA, the CDR3 is TGTGCCAGCAGCGGAGACAGGGTGGGCTCTGGAAACACCATATATTTT.

The chain carries TRBV11-2 and TRBJ2-2, with TRBD2 matching over 9 bases. J was trimmed by 7 bases and V by 5 bases; bases with no gene match: 8. The CDR3 has 15 residues. The germline V gene encodes CDR1 SGHAT and CDR2 FQNNGV. The CDR3 protein is CASSRWTSEIGELFF. In DNA form, the CDR3 reads TGTGCCAGCAGCCGATGGACTAGCGAAATCGGGGAGCTGTTTTTT. Full variable domain (outside the CDR3, taken from reference TRBV11-2 and TRBJ2-2): EAGVAQSPRYKIIEKRQSVAFWCNPISGHATLYWYQQILGQGPKLLIQFQNNGVVDDSQLPKDRFSAERLKGVDSTLKIQPAKLEDSAVYLCASSRWTSEIGELFFGEGSRLTVL.

The J gene is TRBJ1-2, the V gene TRBV20-1; D not resolved. Trimming left V 2 bases short and J 8 bases short, with 9 bases between. The germline V gene encodes CDR1 DFQATT and CDR2 SNEGSKA (reference sequence). The CDR3 is 11 amino acids. DNA for the CDR3: TGCAGTGCTAGACAGGTGCCGGGCTACACCTTC. This gives the protein CSARQVPGYTF.

The chain uses TRBV30 and TRBJ1-2, with D unresolved. This CDR3 has 13 amino acids. CDR1 GTSNPN and CDR2 SVGIG come from the germline V gene (reference sequence). Trimming took 1 base from V and 4 from J, leaving 10 bases between them. CDR3: CAWSEMAGYGYTF. The CDR3, as DNA: TGTGCCTGGAGTGAGATGGCCGGCTATGGCTACACCTTC.

The chain combines TRBV2 with TRBJ1-2, with D unresolved. Germline V gene sequence: CDR1 SNHLY, CDR2 FYNNEI. Trimming cost V 2 bases and J 8 bases, with 12 bases left between them. The CDR3 consists of 13 residues. The CDR3 loop is CASSELVGGGYTF. The CDR3 nucleotides read TGTGCCAGCAGTGAACTGGTTGGTGGCGGCTACACCTTC.

The chain carries TRBV30 and TRBJ1-1, with D unresolved. Between the trimmed V and J ends, which lost 3 bases and 2 bases, there was a span of 10 bases. CDR1 is GTSNPN and CDR2 is SVGIG in the germline V gene (reference sequence). The CDR3 runs 13 residues. This chain's CDR3 is CAWRPNRNTEAFF. The CDR3 DNA reads TGTGCCTGGAGGCCAAACAGAAACACTGAAGCTTTCTTT. Filled out from reference TRBV30 and TRBJ1-1, the complete variable domain reads SQTIHQWPATLVQPVGSPLSLECTVEGTSNPNLYWYRQAAGRGLQLLFYSVGIGQISSEVPQNLSASRPQDRQFILSSKKLLLSDSGFYLCAWRPNRNTEAFFGQGTRLTVV.

This sequence joins TRBV30 and TRBJ2-7; TRBD1 matches 7 bases. Germline CDR1 and CDR2: GTSNPN and SVGIG (reference sequence). The J segment lost 4 bases and the V segment lost 2 bases, leaving 14 bases of the junction unmatched. The CDR3 length is 16 residues. The CDR3 DNA follows: TGTGCCTGGAGTAGATGGACAGGCCTATCATTGTACGAGCAGTACTTC. Protein: CAWSRWTGLSLYEQYF.

The CDR3 region is CASSFQGTGETQYF. The DNA for the CDR3 is TGCGCCAGCAGCTTCCAGGGAACGGGAGAGACCCAGTACTTC. The genes are TRBV5-1 and TRBJ2-5, with a possible D match to TRBD1 (5 bases). The CDR3 consists of 14 residues. The V gene's germline CDR1 is SGHRS and CDR2 YFSETQ. Deletions cut 2 bases from V and 4 bases from J, with 12 bases between.

This chain connects TRBV18 to TRBJ2-7; D remains unclear. This CDR3 region has 15 residues. Trimming left V 3 bases short and J 3 bases short, with 15 bases between. Germline loops: CDR1 KGHSH, CDR2 LQKENI. The CDR3, as DNA: TGTGCCAGCTCACCTCAAACAAGACGATACTACGAGCAGTACTTC. Its translation is CASSPQTRRYYEQYF.

This clone was recorded once. The rearrangement links TRBV10-3 to TRBJ1-1, with a possible D match to TRBD1 (5 bases). The V gene lost 7 bases and the J gene lost 1 base, with 13 bases spanning the gap. The CDR3 extends over 14 amino acids. Germline CDR1 and CDR2: ENHRY and SYGVKD. The CDR3 protein is CAIKIVGANTEAFF. The CDR3 nucleotides are TGTGCCATCAAGATTGTAGGGGCGAACACTGAAGCTTTCTTT.

The rearrangement joins TRBV5-6 to TRBJ1-3; weak D call: TRBD1 (5 bases). Germline lookup yields CDR1 SGHDT and CDR2 YYEEEE. V was clipped by 5 bases and J by 3 bases, with 9 bases between them. The CDR3 length is 13 residues. The CDR3: CASRVGGGNTIYF. The CDR3 coding sequence is TGTGCCAGCAGGGTCGGGGGTGGAAACACCATATATTTT.

This clone was counted only a few times. Other DNA sequences within the sample encode an identical CDR3. V is TRBV2 and J is TRBJ1-1; D gene unclear. The CDR3 loop spans 13 amino acids. The germline gives CDR1 SNHLY, CDR2 FYNNEI. V was shortened by 4 bases and J by 0 bases, with 6 bases between the two germline ends. CDR3 nucleotides: TGTGCCAGCAGTGGACGGTTGAACACTGAAGCTTTCTTT. Translating gives CASSGRLNTEAFF. The whole variable domain, remainder taken from reference TRBV2 and TRBJ1-1, is EPEVTQTPSHQVTQMGQEVILRCVPISNHLYFYWYRQILGQKVEFLVSFYNNEISEKSEIFDDQFSVERPDGSNFTLKIRSTKLEDSAMYFCASSGRLNTEAFFGQGTRLTVV.

CDR3 sequence (DNA): TGTGCCAGCAGCAACAGGGTTTGGGAGACCCAGTACTTC. It codes for CASSNRVWETQYF. The genes are TRBV6-5 and TRBJ2-5; D is possibly TRBD1 (6 bases). From germline, CDR1 is MNHEY and CDR2 SVGAGI. The CDR3 runs to 13 residues. V shed 6 bases and J shed 5 bases, with 13 bases lying between them.

DNA of the CDR3: TGTGCCAGCAGACAGCCAGGTTTCCCTGAAGCTTTCTTT. It is translated as CASRQPGFPEAFF. The gene calls are TRBV6-1 and TRBJ1-1; D uncertain. Deletions cut 6 bases from V and 6 bases from J, with 14 bases between. Germline V gene lookup returns CDR1 MNHNS and CDR2 SASEGT. CDR3 size: 13 residues.

The chain joins TRBV5-1 to TRBJ2-7, with D possibly TRBD1 on 7 matching bases. Germline CDR1 SGHRS, CDR2 YFSETQ. Trimming pared 4 bases from V and 2 bases from J, leaving 13 bases between. CDR3 size: 14 residues. The CDR3 region is CASSPRGAPYEQYF. CDR3 in DNA: TGCGCCAGCAGCCCCAGGGGGGCACCCTACGAGCAGTACTTC.

The genes are TRBV9 and TRBJ2-6; D is tentatively TRBD1 or TRBD2 (6 bases each). Germline assignment: CDR1 SGDLS and CDR2 YYNGEE. The CDR3 is 17 residues long. Between the trimmed V and J ends, which lost 0 bases and 2 bases, there was a span of 12 bases. CDR3 protein: CASSVEEGVAGANVLTF. The CDR3 DNA reads TGTGCCAGCAGCGTAGAGGAGGGGGTGGCTGGGGCCAACGTCCTGACTTTC.

This clone came up once. The chain joins TRBV15 to TRBJ2-2; tentatively, D is TRBD1 (6 bases). The germline gives CDR1 LNHNV, CDR2 YYDKDF (reference sequence). The CDR3 loop spans 15 amino acids. The germline V and J ends were trimmed by 1 base and 3 bases, with 9 bases remaining between them. This CDR3 reads CATSRGDTYTGELFF. CDR3 coding DNA: TGTGCCACCAGCAGAGGGGACACCTACACCGGGGAGCTGTTTTTT. The complete variable domain, with remaining parts taken from reference TRBV15 and TRBJ2-2, reads DAMVIQNPRYQVTQFGKPVTLSCSQTLNHNVMYWYQQKSSQAPKLLFHYYDKDFNNEADTPDNFQSRRPNTSFCFLDIRSPGLGDTAMYLCATSRGDTYTGELFFGEGSRLTVL.

This chain links TRBV27 with TRBJ1-4; D might be TRBD1 (6 bases). Per germline, CDR1 MNHEY and CDR2 SMNVEV (reference sequence). The CDR3 length is 14 residues. The ends were cut back, 4 bases at V and 8 bases at J, with 14 bases in the middle. CDR3 region: CASSSGALGEKLFF. In DNA form, the CDR3 reads TGTGCCAGCAGTTCGGGGGCCCTAGGCGAAAAACTGTTTTTT.